A single sample is the source of the 16 T cell receptor beta chains below, sequenced in a study of molecular identifiers for immune sequencing clone quantification. TCRdb reanalysed the PCR reads using MiXCR and keeps one entry per CDR3 protein. The data show some 320,000 distinct CDR3 sequences, about 20% seen once. Sequencing was carried out using naive CD8+ T cells from blood, with Jurkat cell RNA spiked in. Subset defined: FACS-sorted CD8+CD4-CCR7+CD45RA+ naive T cells. These receptor sequences come from a human donor in good health. Some libraries in this study had Jurkat cell RNA spiked in.

A remark on this clonotype: This sequence may be a read error, since a much larger clone differs from it by one base. The chain links TRBV28 to TRBJ2-7, with 8 nucleotides matching TRBD1. The last part of the DNA fits TRBJ2-1 better; the J call may be wrong. Germline lookup yields CDR1 MDHEN and CDR2 SYDVKM. CDR3 size: 15 residues. As DNA, the CDR3 is TGTGCCAGCAGTCTAGGACAGGGCAACGGGTACGAGCAGTTCTTC. It is translated as CASSLGQGNGYEQFF.

On this clonotype itself: A read error may produce the germline difference seen at one junction end. The chain uses TRBV12-3 or TRBV12-4 and TRBJ2-3, with no clear D. The CDR3 spans 15 residues. The CDR3 here is CASSLRPLNTDTRYF. The DNA for the CDR3 is TGTGCCAGCAGTTTGAGACCCCTCAACACAGATACGCGGTATTTT.

Comments on this clonotype: The conserved final phenylalanine or tryptophan is absent from the CDR3, which likely points to a read error. The chain couples TRBV5-1 to TRBJ1-6; D possibly corresponds to TRBD1 (5 bases). V lost 0 bases, J lost 6 bases, and 7 bases lay in between. The CDR3 is made up of 14 amino acids. Germline CDR1 is SGHRS and CDR2 is YFSETQ. The CDR3 reads CASSLGQGNSPLHL. The CDR3 bases are TGCGCCAGCAGCTTGGGGCAGGGTAATTCACCCCTCCACCTT.

J is TRBJ1-5 and V is TRBV27; no clear D. From germline, CDR1 is MNHEY and CDR2 SMNVEV (reference sequence). The CDR3 totals 14 residues. Deletions cut 7 bases from V and 1 base from J, with 11 bases between. The CDR3 DNA sequence: TGTGCCAGCACCTCTAGTGGCAGCAATCAGCCCCAGCATTTT. It translates to CASTSSGSNQPQHF.

Of note for this clonotype: One base away lies a much larger clone, so this may be a sequencing read error. The V gene is TRBV4-3, the J gene TRBJ2-7, with D tentatively TRBD1 (6 bases). Germline V lookup: CDR1 LGHNA, CDR2 YSLEER. This CDR3 is built from 15 residues. The ends were cut back, 4 bases at V and 2 bases at J, with 15 bases in the middle. As DNA, the CDR3 is TGCGCCAGCAGCCGAGAAGCAGGGGTCCCCTACGAGCAGTACTTC. This encodes CASSREAGVPYEQYF.

The sample holds many counts of this clonotype. The CDR3, as DNA: TGCAGCGTTGACGGTTATTCTGCGGGAGGGTTTGGCACAGATACGCAGTATTTT. Its translation is CSVDGYSAGGFGTDTQYF. J is TRBJ2-3 and V is TRBV29-1; 9 positions match TRBD2. Trimming at V came to 3 bases and at J to 1 base, leaving 14 bases not matched to a gene. This CDR3 has 18 residues. In germline, CDR1 is SQVTM, CDR2 ANQGSEA.

This clonotype was seen at least ten times. The chain is built from TRBV6-2 or TRBV6-3 and TRBJ1-1, with no clear D. Germline loops: CDR1 MNHEY, CDR2 SVGEGT. Trimming took off 8 bases at V and 4 bases at J, with 11 bases between the two ends. This CDR3 has 12 residues. The CDR3, as DNA: TGTGCCAGCTCCCGATTCGGCACTGAAGCTTTCTTT. Protein sequence: CASSRFGTEAFF.

Many counts were recorded for this clonotype. CDR3 loop: CASSAAGSDTQYF. The CDR3 DNA follows: TGTGCCAGCAGTGCAGCAGGGTCAGATACGCAGTATTTT. J is TRBJ2-3 and V is TRBV2, with TRBD1 as a possible D gene (5 bases). Trimming removed 4 bases at V and 4 bases at J, with 9 bases between. The length of the CDR3 is 13 residues. The germline gives CDR1 SNHLY, CDR2 FYNNEI. The complete variable domain, with remaining parts taken from reference TRBV2 and TRBJ2-3, reads EPEVTQTPSHQVTQMGQEVILRCVPISNHLYFYWYRQILGQKVEFLVSFYNNEISEKSEIFDDQFSVERPDGSNFTLKIRSTKLEDSAMYFCASSAAGSDTQYFGPGTRLTVL.

V and J are TRBV5-1 and TRBJ2-7; 10 nucleotides align to TRBD1. Germline V gene data show CDR1 as SGHRS and CDR2 as YFSETQ. This CDR3 has 15 residues. Trimming took 4 bases from V and 2 from J; bases not matched to a gene: 6. DNA of the CDR3: TGCGCCAGCAGCGATTGGACAGGGGGGACCTACGAGCAGTACTTC. Translating it yields CASSDWTGGTYEQYF.

This clonotype was picked up many times. The rearrangement uses TRBV5-6 and TRBJ1-1; D not certain. Germline-derived CDR1 and CDR2 are SGHDT and YYEEEE. V lost 0 bases, J lost 2 bases, and 8 bases lay in between. CDR3 length: 14 amino acids. CDR3 sequence reads: CASSLVEGNTEAFF. The CDR3 region has the DNA TGTGCCAGCAGCTTGGTTGAGGGTAACACTGAAGCTTTCTTT.

About this clonotype: A much larger clonotype is one base distant, so this may be a read error. The J gene is TRBJ1-1, the V gene TRBV5-3, with TRBD1 matching over 7 bases. TRBV5-3 is treated as an ORF (open reading frame) with a function not yet certain. The CDR3 runs 15 residues. CDR3 nucleotide sequence: TGTGCCAGCAGCTACGCAGGGGGGGCATCTGATGAAGCTTTCTTT. This sequence encodes CASSYAGGASDEAFF.

This clonotype was detected ten times or more. The V call is TRBV6-5, the J call TRBJ1-1; D unclear. The CDR3 contains 14 residues. The germline V gene encodes CDR1 MNHEY and CDR2 SVGAGI. V was clipped by 5 bases and J by 0 bases, with 10 bases between them. The CDR3 loop reads CASSTDNMNTEAFF. Here the CDR3 DNA reads TGTGCCAGCAGTACCGACAACATGAACACTGAAGCTTTCTTT.

This clonotype came up many times. This chain uses TRBV20-1 with TRBJ2-4; 8 bases agree with TRBD2. The CDR3 runs 15 residues. Germline V gene data show CDR1 as DFQATT and CDR2 as SNEGSKA (reference sequence). V shed 4 bases, J shed 5 bases, and the junction held 10 bases outside the gene matches. The CDR3 region has the DNA TGCAGTGCTATTACTAGCGGCAATACTCAAAACATTCAGTACTTC. It codes for CSAITSGNTQNIQYF.

This clonotype was found many times. The rearrangement joins TRBV12-3 or TRBV12-4 to TRBJ1-3; D possibly corresponds to TRBD1 (6 bases). Trimming took off 4 bases at V and 0 bases at J, with 10 bases between the two ends. The CDR3 loop spans 15 amino acids. The CDR3 DNA reads as TGTGCCAGCAGTTATTCAGGGGACTCTGGAAACACCATATATTTT. It encodes CASSYSGDSGNTIYF.

A word on this clonotype: A much larger clone sits a single nucleotide away, making a read error possible. This chain uses TRBV27 with TRBJ1-1; possible D gene TRBD1, 5 bases. Germline values: CDR1 MNHEY, CDR2 SMNVEV (reference sequence). The CDR3 has 15 residues. Trimming removed 5 bases from V and 4 bases from J, with 17 bases in between. The CDR3 sequence: CASSPTTDPSTEAFF. The CDR3 coding sequence is TGTGCCAGCAGTCCCACGACAGACCCGAGCACTGAAGCTTTCTTT.

J is TRBJ2-3 and V is TRBV27, with TRBD2 matching 14 bases. Germline values: CDR1 MNHEY, CDR2 SMNVEV (reference sequence). J lost 2 bases, V lost 8 bases, and 9 bases had no gene match. This CDR3 has 17 residues. CDR3 coding DNA: TGTGCCAGCTATTGGGGACTAGCGGGGGCCTACACAGATACGCAGTATTTT. Protein product: CASYWGLAGAYTDTQYF.